The clone carrying this TCR beta chain was observed many times. Its antigen is unidentified. This sample was included in a study of regulatory T cells in long-lasting Graves disease. Overall study findings and caveats: Persistent disease showed a preference for TRBV28, TRBJ1-2 and TRBJ2-5.

Germline CDR1 is MNHNS and CDR2 is SASEGT. The V end lost 6 bases, the J end lost 0 bases, and 8 bases lay between the germline ends. This CDR3 comprises 13 residues. This sample's time point: newly diagnosed GD, antithyroid drugs for less than 3 months. Researchers made the TCR library from RNA that was extracted from PBMCs. Building of the TCR beta libraries involved iRepertoire HTBI primers and Arm-PCR of CDR3 regions. TCRdb re-called the multiplex PCR reads with MiXCR, one entry per CDR3 protein. This table holds just over 600,000 distinct CDR3 sequences, roughly 15% found once. A further study also used this sample, focusing on T cells in Graves' hyperthyroidism and ophthalmopathy. This second report adds: Ophthalmopathy, which appeared later, was predicted by the model a median about 6 months before onset.

This chain connects TRBV6-1 to TRBJ1-1; D ambiguous. Source: peripheral blood mononuclear cells (PBMCs), taken at new diagnosis, from a patient treated with antithyroid drugs. The TCR sequence derives from a woman aged 25-40 years with Graves disease. The CDR3 region has the DNA TGTGCCAGCAGAACCCGTATGAACACTGAAGCTTTCTTT. It translates to CASRTRMNTEAFF.